These 12 T cell receptor beta chains were sequenced from one sample in a study of shared clonotypes between healthy human individuals. Sequenced by immunoSEQ multiplex PCR; TCRdb stores in-frame clones only, minus some. The profile covers approximately 1.4 million clones, with roughly 98% appearing a single time and roughly 0.42% taken by the ten largest. The source material was naive CD4+ T cells sorted from blood. Subset: CD45RA+ positively selected. These TCRs come from a man aged 25 to 40 in good health.

Regarding this clone: Mismatch with germline at one junction end may stem from a read error. This chain joins TRBV6-6 and TRBJ2-1; D call uncertain. Germline V gene sequence: CDR1 MNHNY, CDR2 SVGAGI (reference sequence). The CDR3 covers 13 residues. CDR3 protein: CASSYSSFNEQFF. In nucleotides, the CDR3 is TGTGCCAGCAGTTACTCTTCCTTCAATGAGCAGTTCTTC.

The chain carries TRBV29-1 and TRBJ2-7; TRBD1 matches 8 bases. Losses at the gene ends were 6 bases for V and 3 bases for J; bases not matched to a gene: 4. The CDR3 contains 12 residues. Germline V gene sequence: CDR1 SQVTM, CDR2 ANQGSEA. CDR3 loop: CSVYGQGYEQYF. As DNA, the CDR3 is TGCAGCGTATATGGACAGGGCTACGAGCAGTACTTC.

The chain has TRBV18 and TRBJ2-7; D not certain. This CDR3 has 15 residues. Germline V gene sequence: CDR1 KGHSH, CDR2 LQKENI. The germline V and J ends were trimmed by 0 bases and 0 bases, with 9 bases remaining between them. CDR3 in DNA: TGTGCCAGCTCACCACCGTCTCGCGACTCCTACGAGCAGTACTTC. As protein: CASSPPSRDSYEQYF.

CDR3 bases: TGTGCCAGCAGCTTTGTCTCAGATACGCAGTATTTT. Translated, it gives CASSFVSDTQYF. The rearrangement links TRBV7-2 to TRBJ2-3; D ambiguous. From germline, CDR1 is SGHTA and CDR2 FQGNSA. Trimming removed 3 bases at V and 4 bases at J, with 5 bases between. The CDR3 extends over 12 amino acids.

The chain is built from TRBV7-9 and TRBJ2-5; D gene unclear. The CDR3 runs to 13 residues. Germline loops: CDR1 SEHNR, CDR2 FQNEAQ (reference sequence). Trimming cost V 1 base and J 3 bases, with 6 bases left between them. DNA for the CDR3: TGTGCCAGCAGCTTAGTTGGGAAAGAGACCCAGTACTTC. It encodes CASSLVGKETQYF.

The chain uses TRBV5-1 and TRBJ1-2; weak D call: TRBD1 (5 bases). Germline CDR1 is SGHRS and CDR2 is YFSETQ. V was cut by 4 bases and J by 2 bases, with 15 bases left in between. The CDR3 runs 15 residues. CDR3 DNA: TGCGCCAGCAGCGGAAATCAGGGACTCAACTATGGCTACACCTTC. Translating it yields CASSGNQGLNYGYTF.

For this clone: Other DNA variants within this sample encode the same CDR3. This chain uses TRBV5-5 with TRBJ2-7, with unresolved D. V gave up 0 bases and J gave up 3 bases, with 4 bases separating them. Germline V gene data show CDR1 as SGHKS and CDR2 as YYEKEE (reference sequence). This CDR3 region has 12 residues. The CDR3 nucleotides are TGTGCCAGCAGCTTGGACGGCTACGAGCAGTACTTC. Protein product: CASSLDGYEQYF.

Of note for this clone: This sample also contains other DNA sequences that code for the same CDR3. The rearrangement links TRBV18 to TRBJ2-5; D is ambiguous. The V gene's germline CDR1 is KGHSH and CDR2 LQKENI. The V end was cut by 3 bases, the J end by 2 bases, with 10 bases between. The CDR3 spans 14 residues. DNA of the CDR3: TGTGCCAGCTCACCTGGGTCGCTACAAGAGACCCAGTACTTC. It specifies CASSPGSLQETQYF. Looking up the rest from reference TRBV18 and TRBJ2-5 gives the full variable domain: NAGVMQNPRHLVRRRGQEARLRCSPMKGHSHVYWYRQLPEEGLKFMVYLQKENIIDESGMPKERFSAEFPKEGPSILRIQQVVRGDSAAYFCASSPGSLQETQYFGPGTRLLVL.

On this clone itself: Its ends do not fully match the called genes, so a read error is possible. The chain has TRBV5-1 and TRBJ2-5, with a weak D call TRBD1 (6 bases). There are 15 residues in the CDR3. Germline CDR1 and CDR2: SGHRS and YFSETQ. This CDR3 reads CASSAQGPVEETQHF. As DNA, the CDR3 is TGCGCCAGCAGCGCGCAGGGGCCCGTCGAAGAGACCCAGCACTTC.

This chain links TRBV13 with TRBJ2-7, with 10 bases identical to TRBD2. The CDR3 runs to 17 residues. Germline CDR1 and CDR2: PRHDT and FYEKMQ (reference sequence). V lost 5 bases and J lost 3; bases outside the gene matches: 13. Here the CDR3 reads CASSDGQRLAGLYEQYF. The DNA of the CDR3 is TGTGCCAGCAGCGATGGGCAGAGACTAGCGGGCCTCTACGAGCAGTACTTC.

Note on this clone: This sample also contains other DNA sequences that code for the same CDR3. The chain joins TRBV5-1 to TRBJ2-2; D is undetermined. CDR1 and CDR2 from the germline V gene are SGHRS and YFSETQ. The germline V and J ends were trimmed by 1 base and 4 bases, with 8 bases remaining between them. CDR3 size: 14 residues. The CDR3 here is CASSLSGVTGELFF. DNA of the CDR3: TGCGCCAGCAGCTTGTCAGGAGTCACCGGGGAGCTGTTTTTT.

V and J are TRBV4-1 and TRBJ2-7; 12 bases map to TRBD2. V gave up 3 bases and J gave up 4 bases; unmatched junction bases: 16. CDR1 and CDR2 from the germline V gene are MGHRA and YSYEKL. The CDR3 length is 19 residues. In DNA, the CDR3 is TGCGCCAGCAGCCACGAAAGACTAGCGGGAGAAAGCTCCAGTTACGAGCAGTACTTC. The encoded protein is CASSHERLAGESSSYEQYF.